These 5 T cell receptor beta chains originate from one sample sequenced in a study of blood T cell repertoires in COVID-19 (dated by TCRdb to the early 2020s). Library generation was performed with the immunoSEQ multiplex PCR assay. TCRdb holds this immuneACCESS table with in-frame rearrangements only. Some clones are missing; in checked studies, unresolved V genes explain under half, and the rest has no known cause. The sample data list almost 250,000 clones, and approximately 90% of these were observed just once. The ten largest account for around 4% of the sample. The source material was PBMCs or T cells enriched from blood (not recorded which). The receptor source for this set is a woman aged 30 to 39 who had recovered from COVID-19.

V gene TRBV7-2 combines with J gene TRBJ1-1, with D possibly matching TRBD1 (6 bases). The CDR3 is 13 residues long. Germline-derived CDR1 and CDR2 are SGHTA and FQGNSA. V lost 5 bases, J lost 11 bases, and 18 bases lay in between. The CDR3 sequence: CASSPHLQGFAFF. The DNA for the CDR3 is TGTGCCAGCAGCCCTCACTTGCAGGGGTTCGCTTTCTTT. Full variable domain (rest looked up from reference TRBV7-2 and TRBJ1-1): GAGVSQSPSNKVTEKGKDVELRCDPISGHTALYWYRQSLGQGLEFLIYFQGNSAPDKSGLPSDRFSAERTGGSVSTLTIQRTQQEDSAVYLCASSPHLQGFAFFGQGTRLTVV.

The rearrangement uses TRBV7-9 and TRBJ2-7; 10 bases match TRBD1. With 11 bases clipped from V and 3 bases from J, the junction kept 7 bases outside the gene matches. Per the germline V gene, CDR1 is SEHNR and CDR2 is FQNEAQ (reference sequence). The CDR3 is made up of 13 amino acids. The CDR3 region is CAGGTGAHYEQYF. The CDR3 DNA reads TGTGCCGGGGGGACAGGGGCCCACTACGAGCAGTACTTC.

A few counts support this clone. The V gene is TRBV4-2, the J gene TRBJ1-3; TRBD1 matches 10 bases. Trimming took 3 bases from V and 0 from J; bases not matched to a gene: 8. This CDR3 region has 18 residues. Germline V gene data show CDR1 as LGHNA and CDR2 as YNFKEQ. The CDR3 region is CASSQGTGAIVSGNTIYF. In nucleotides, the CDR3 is TGTGCCAGCAGCCAGGGGACAGGGGCGATTGTCTCTGGAAACACCATATATTTT.

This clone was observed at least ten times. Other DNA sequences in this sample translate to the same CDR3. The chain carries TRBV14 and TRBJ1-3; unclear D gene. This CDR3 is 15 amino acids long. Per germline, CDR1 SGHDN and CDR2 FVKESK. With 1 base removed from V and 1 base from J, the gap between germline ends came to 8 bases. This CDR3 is CASSQVRSSGNTIYF. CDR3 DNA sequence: TGTGCCAGCAGCCAAGTCAGGTCATCTGGAAACACCATATATTTT.

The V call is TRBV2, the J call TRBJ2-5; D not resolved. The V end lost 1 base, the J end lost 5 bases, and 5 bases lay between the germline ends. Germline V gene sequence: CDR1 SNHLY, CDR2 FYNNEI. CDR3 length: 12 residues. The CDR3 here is CASSEVAETQYF. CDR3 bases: TGTGCCAGCAGTGAAGTTGCGGAGACCCAGTACTTC.